This TCR beta chain was found in a study of T cell clonality in common variable immunodeficiency. Findings and caveats of the study: Fewer deletions and N-nucleotide insertions were reportedly seen in common variable immunodeficiency TCR beta sequences. Links between repertoire features and CVID complications were heterogeneity-limited. Compared with controls, CVID subjects had fewer shared TCRbeta clones.

Each donor provided about 5 to 8 ml of heparinized whole blood. This clone has a count of ten or more. The antigen remains undetermined. The read finishes 3 residues shy of the CDR3 end, and the germline J gene is used to complete it. Assay used: immunoSEQ multiplex PCR; TCRdb lists only in-frame clones, some missing. The data show 40,000 to 45,000 clones, with none appearing a single time. The CDR3 has 14 amino acids. The germline V gene has CDR1 GTSNPN and CDR2 SVGIG (reference sequence). V gave up 3 bases and J gave up 4 bases; unmatched junction bases: 5. The receptor was derived from a person aged 18 to 69 in good health. Sequenced material: peripheral blood mononuclear cells. The chain carries TRBV30 and TRBJ2-2; 7 bases fit TRBD1. CDR3 sequence: CAWRGAGGTGELFF. The sequenced part of the CDR3 DNA is TGTGCCTGGAGAGGGGCAGGGGGCACCGGGGAG.